This T cell receptor beta chain was recovered during a study of T-cell reconstitution after alpha-beta-depleted transplantation in children. Unique molecular identifiers were used in preparing the TCRbeta library. TCRdb independently ran MiXCR on the PCR reads; one entry per CDR3 protein. The repertoire holds about 24,000 distinct CDR3 sequences, about a tenth seen once, with approximately 23% in the top ten. The germline CDR1 and CDR2 sequences are DFQATT and SNEGSKA (reference sequence). The J segment lost 4 bases and the V segment lost 0 bases, leaving 7 bases of the junction unmatched. This CDR3 is built from 16 residues. In its sample, this clonotype was seen many times.

This material consisted of PBMCs from the stem cell graft donor, taken from the stem cell graft. The receptor was isolated from a human donor who donated a stem cell graft to a child with chronic granulomatous disease. The V call is TRBV20-1, the J call TRBJ2-1; 9 bases line up with TRBD2. The CDR3 sequence is CSARDPGTSLYNEQFF. The CDR3 DNA reads TGCAGTGCTAGAGATCCAGGGACTAGCCTGTACAATGAGCAGTTCTTC.